A single sample is the source of the 31 T cell receptor beta chains below, sequenced in a study of Graves' ophthalmopathy and Graves' hyperthyroidism. RNA transcripts served as template for amplifying TCR beta CDR3 sequences. RT-PCR was first run with HTBI primers, then multiplex PCR in a second round. MiXCR, applied by TCRdb to the multiplex PCR reads, yields one record per CDR3 protein. This sample yields about 400,000 distinct CDR3 sequences, of which 15% to 20% are seen a single time; about 1.6% belongs to the top ten. Sequencing was carried out using peripheral blood. The receptors stem from a young woman with Graves' ophthalmopathy.

This clonotype has at least ten counts. CDR3 in DNA: TGTGCCATCAGTAAGACAGGGCGGGAGACCCAGTACTTC. As protein: CAISKTGRETQYF. The chain employs TRBV10-3 and TRBJ2-5; 7 nucleotides align to TRBD1. The germline V gene encodes CDR1 ENHRY and CDR2 SYGVKD. V was pared by 5 bases and J by 5 bases, with 5 bases of the junction left unmatched. This CDR3 has 13 amino acids.

This clonotype was seen at least ten times. The chain joins TRBV19 to TRBJ2-7; unclear D gene. Germline V gene sequence: CDR1 LNHDA, CDR2 SQIVND (reference sequence). The CDR3 has 13 amino acids. V was pared by 2 bases and J by 3 bases, with 8 bases between. The chain's CDR3 is CASSISPGYEQYF. In nucleotides, the CDR3 is TGTGCCAGTAGTATATCCCCAGGCTACGAGCAGTACTTC. The full variable domain, completed using reference TRBV19 and TRBJ2-7, is DGGITQSPKYLFRKEGQNVTLSCEQNLNHDAMYWYRQDPGQGLRLIYYSQIVNDFQKGDIAEGYSVSREKKESFPLTVTSAQKNPTAFYLCASSISPGYEQYFGPGTRLTVT.

Ten or more counts support this clonotype. The V call is TRBV7-2, the J call TRBJ1-6; a possible D gene is TRBD1 (5 bases). Deletions cut 7 bases from V and 4 bases from J, with 20 bases between. Germline assignment: CDR1 SGHTA and CDR2 FQGNSA. The CDR3 consists of 17 residues. The CDR3 here is CASTRPQGGTYNSPLHF. The CDR3 bases are TGTGCCAGCACCCGACCCCAGGGCGGCACTTATAATTCACCCCTCCACTTT.

This clonotype has ten or more counts. The chain employs TRBV5-6 and TRBJ1-1; D is unresolved. This CDR3 region has 15 residues. The germline V gene has CDR1 SGHDT and CDR2 YYEEEE. V was clipped by 0 bases and J by 5 bases, with 14 bases between them. The CDR3 reads CASSLEGEGKTEAFF. CDR3 DNA sequence: TGTGCCAGCAGCTTGGAAGGTGAAGGGAAAACTGAAGCTTTCTTT.

This clonotype occurred many times. This chain uses TRBV28 with TRBJ2-7; possible D gene TRBD2, 5 bases. The V gene's germline CDR1 is MDHEN and CDR2 SYDVKM. The CDR3 has 13 amino acids. The ends were cut back, 6 bases at V and 2 bases at J, with 11 bases in the middle. In nucleotides, the CDR3 is TGTGCCAGCAGGAGGGTTGGGCCCTACGAGCAGTACTTC. Amino acid sequence: CASRRVGPYEQYF.

This clonotype was observed many times. The CDR3 protein is CASSTSSSGQYF. The CDR3 bases are TGTGCCAGCTCCACGTCCTCCTCTGGGCAGTACTTC. The chain joins TRBV14 to TRBJ2-7; D uncertain. The germline gives CDR1 SGHDN, CDR2 FVKESK. The V end was cut by 8 bases, the J end by 9 bases, with 17 bases between. This CDR3 has 12 amino acids. Complete variable domain (other parts from reference TRBV14 and TRBJ2-7): EAGVTQFPSHSVIEKGQTVTLRCDPISGHDNLYWYRRVMGKEIKFLLHFVKESKQDESGMPNNRFLAERTGGTYSTLKVQPAELEDSGVYFCASSTSSSGQYFGPGTRLTVT.

This clonotype was counted ten times or more. The genes are TRBV28 and TRBJ2-4; 12 bases fit TRBD1. The CDR3 loop spans 15 amino acids. The V gene's germline CDR1 is MDHEN and CDR2 SYDVKM. The CDR3 is CASGTGGAGKNIQYF. The CDR3 DNA is TGTGCTTCAGGGACAGGGGGCGCAGGCAAAAACATTCAGTACTTC.

In this sample, this clonotype turned up many times. The chain recombines TRBV2 with TRBJ2-5; TRBD2 matches at 8 bases. CDR1 is SNHLY and CDR2 is FYNNEI in the germline V gene. The CDR3 has 17 amino acids. V was pared by 0 bases and J by 1 base, with 7 bases of the junction left unmatched. The CDR3 nucleotides are TGTGCCAGCAGTGAAGCGGGGGGACTAGTGCTCCAAGAGACCCAGTACTTC. As protein: CASSEAGGLVLQETQYF.

This clonotype showed up many times. The chain joins TRBV11-2 to TRBJ2-6; a possible D gene is TRBD2 (6 bases). CDR3 length equals 18 residues. Germline V gene sequence: CDR1 SGHAT, CDR2 FQNNGV. Deletions cut 4 bases from V and 0 bases from J, with 16 bases between. DNA of the CDR3: TGTGCCAGCAGCTCCTGGAGGGGCCGATCCTCTGGGGCCAACGTCCTGACTTTC. Amino acids: CASSSWRGRSSGANVLTF.

This chain uses TRBV7-8 with TRBJ2-7; possibly TRBD2 for D (6 bases). With 5 bases removed from V and 12 bases from J, the gap between germline ends came to 23 bases. The CDR3 has 14 residues. CDR1 and CDR2 (germline): SGHVS, FQNEAQ. The CDR3 DNA is TGTGCCAGCAGCCCGGTGACTGGAGGGGACGGGATGTACTTC. This translates into CASSPVTGGDGMYF. Complete variable domain (other parts from reference TRBV7-8 and TRBJ2-7): GAGVSQSPRYKVAKRGQDVALRCDPISGHVSLFWYQQALGQGPEFLTYFQNEAQLDKSGLPSDRFFAERPEGSVSTLKIQRTQQEDSAVYLCASSPVTGGDGMYFGPGTRLTVT.

There are many counts of this clonotype. This chain joins TRBV19 and TRBJ2-6, with unresolved D. The CDR3 length is 15 residues. The ends were cut back, 6 bases at V and 5 bases at J, with 14 bases in the middle. Germline values: CDR1 LNHDA, CDR2 SQIVND (reference sequence). The CDR3 spells CASRLQTSRANVLTF. As DNA, the CDR3 is TGTGCCAGTAGACTTCAAACATCGAGGGCCAACGTCCTGACTTTC.

There are many counts of this clonotype. The chain recombines TRBV5-1 with TRBJ2-2, with 7 bases aligning to TRBD1. The CDR3 consists of 13 residues. CDR1 and CDR2 (germline): SGHRS, YFSETQ. Trimming at V came to 4 bases and at J to 11 bases, leaving 8 bases not matched to a gene. The DNA of the CDR3 is TGCGCCAGCAGCGTGACAGGGAATGGCGAGCTGTTTTTT. This sequence encodes CASSVTGNGELFF. Using reference TRBV5-1 and TRBJ2-2 for the parts outside the CDR3, the full variable domain is KAGVTQTPRYLIKTRGQQVTLSCSPISGHRSVSWYQQTPGQGLQFLFEYFSETQRNKGNFPGRFSGRQFSNSRSEMNVSTLELGDSALYLCASSVTGNGELFFGEGSRLTVL.

This clonotype came up many times. The chain recombines TRBV3-1 with TRBJ1-1, with unresolved D. Germline CDR1 is LGHDT and CDR2 is YNNKEL (reference sequence). This CDR3 spans 13 amino acids. V was shortened by 2 bases and J by 0 bases, with 4 bases between the two germline ends. The CDR3 sequence: CASSQSLNTEAFF. For the CDR3, the DNA is TGTGCCAGCAGCCAAAGTTTGAACACTGAAGCTTTCTTT.

This clonotype was observed many times. The rearrangement joins TRBV18 to TRBJ2-5; the D call may be TRBD1 or TRBD2 (5 bases each). Per germline, CDR1 KGHSH and CDR2 LQKENI. This CDR3 has 15 amino acids. V was clipped by 0 bases and J by 6 bases, with 14 bases between them. The CDR3 DNA follows: TGTGCCAGCTCACCACCGTCAACAGCGGACAAGACCCAGTACTTC. This sequence encodes CASSPPSTADKTQYF.

At least ten counts were recorded for this clonotype. The chain recombines TRBV7-9 with TRBJ2-2; TRBD1 or TRBD2 may be the D gene (5 bases each). V dropped 4 bases and J dropped 5 bases, with 17 bases sitting between them. This CDR3 is 16 amino acids long. Germline V gene data show CDR1 as SEHNR and CDR2 as FQNEAQ (reference sequence). CDR3 nucleotides: TGTGCCAGCAGCTCCCCTCGTGGGGGAAAAACCGGGGAGCTGTTTTTT. It is translated as CASSSPRGGKTGELFF.

A single count supports this clonotype. The chain uses TRBV28 and TRBJ2-2, with 7 bases matching TRBD2. The CDR3 runs 15 residues. V lost 6 bases and J lost 6; bases outside the gene matches: 10. Germline CDR1 and CDR2: MDHEN and SYDVKM. Here the CDR3 DNA reads TGTGCCAGCAGCCCCCGGGACTACCCTCCCGGGGAGCTGTTTTTT. Protein product: CASSPRDYPPGELFF. Looking up the rest from reference TRBV28 and TRBJ2-2 gives the full variable domain: DVKVTQSSRYLVKRTGEKVFLECVQDMDHENMFWYRQDPGLGLRLIYFSYDVKMKEKGDIPEGYSVSREKKERFSLILESASTNQTSMYLCASSPRDYPPGELFFGEGSRLTVL.

The V and J genes are TRBV28 and TRBJ2-4; a possible D gene is TRBD1 (6 bases). The CDR3 has 13 amino acids. The germline V gene has CDR1 MDHEN and CDR2 SYDVKM. V shed 5 bases and J shed 4 bases, with 9 bases lying between them. The CDR3 nucleotides are TGTGCCAGCAGTCTAGACAGGAAAAACATTCAGTACTTC. Translated, it gives CASSLDRKNIQYF.

This clonotype was seen repeatedly, ten times or more. The gene calls are TRBV6-5 and TRBJ2-7; D perhaps matches TRBD1 (5 bases). The CDR3 contains 14 residues. Trimming left V 2 bases short and J 3 bases short, with 11 bases between. Germline lookup yields CDR1 MNHEY and CDR2 SVGAGI. The CDR3 nucleotides are TGTGCCAGCAGTTACAGGGGCCCAGGCTACGAGCAGTACTTC. Translation gives CASSYRGPGYEQYF.

This clonotype was seen a single time. The chain recombines TRBV27 with TRBJ2-7; 9 nucleotides match TRBD2. The CDR3 is 13 residues long. Per germline, CDR1 MNHEY and CDR2 SMNVEV (reference sequence). Trimming removed 6 bases from V and 7 bases from J; junction bases left unmatched: 7. For the CDR3, the DNA is TGTGCCAGCAGCTTAGCGGGAGATCGAGAGCAGTACTTC. It specifies CASSLAGDREQYF.

On this clonotype: Without the conserved terminal phenylalanine or tryptophan, this CDR3 likely stems from a read error. The chain has TRBV5-1 and TRBJ2-7; no firm D call. Germline CDR1 reads SGHRS; CDR2 reads YFSETQ. The CDR3 loop spans 13 amino acids. Deletions cut 4 bases from V and 3 bases from J, with 11 bases between. The CDR3 region has the DNA TGCGCCAGCAGCCTCGGACCGCTCTACGAGCAGTACCTC. Amino acid sequence: CASSLGPLYEQYL.

This clonotype has ten or more counts. This chain links TRBV10-3 with TRBJ2-6; 8 positions agree with TRBD1. The germline V gene has CDR1 ENHRY and CDR2 SYGVKD. The junction had 16 bases not matched to a gene; V was cut back by 6 bases and J by 0 bases. The CDR3 runs 20 residues. This CDR3 is CAISGGQVSPSISGANVLTF. The CDR3 bases are TGTGCCATCAGCGGGGGACAGGTCAGCCCGTCCATCTCTGGGGCCAACGTCCTGACTTTC.

This clonotype has ten or more counts. The chain uses TRBV28 and TRBJ2-7, with 7 bases lining up with TRBD1. CDR3 length: 13 residues. CDR1 is MDHEN, CDR2 SYDVKM, per germline. The V segment lost 5 bases and the J segment 3 bases; nucleotides outside the gene matches: 4. For the CDR3, the DNA is TGTGCCAGCAGTCCCCGGACAGGCTACGAGCAGTACTTC. It is translated as CASSPRTGYEQYF.

This clonotype appeared many times. This chain uses TRBV4-3 with TRBJ1-2; tentatively, D is TRBD1 (5 bases). CDR1 is LGHNA and CDR2 is YSLEER in the germline V gene. The CDR3 is 15 residues long. Deletions cut 3 bases from V and 0 bases from J, with 11 bases between. This chain's CDR3 is CASSQAREPNYGYTF. CDR3 coding DNA: TGCGCCAGCAGCCAGGCCAGGGAACCTAACTATGGCTACACCTTC.

The chain has TRBV7-2 and TRBJ2-5; 8 bases agree with TRBD1. CDR1 is SGHTA and CDR2 is FQGNSA in the germline V gene. The CDR3 has 12 residues. With 5 bases clipped from V and 7 bases from J, the junction kept 3 bases outside the gene matches. The CDR3 sequence is CASSTGTGTQYF. Written as DNA, the CDR3 is TGTGCCAGCAGCACCGGGACAGGGACCCAGTACTTC.

This clonotype was picked up many times. The CDR3, as DNA: TGTGCCAGCAGCTTAGGACACTCTGGAAACACCATATATTTT. It yields the protein CASSLGHSGNTIYF. The genes are TRBV11-3 and TRBJ1-3; D not resolved. This CDR3 comprises 14 residues. Germline V lookup: CDR1 SGHNT, CDR2 YENEEA. Trimming removed 1 base from V and 0 bases from J, with 4 bases in between.

The sample holds many counts of this clonotype. The V gene is TRBV12-5, the J gene TRBJ1-1, with no clear D. There are 15 residues in the CDR3. Germline V lookup: CDR1 LGHNT, CDR2 FRNRAP. Trimming stripped 1 base from V and 0 bases from J, with 9 bases between. This chain's CDR3 is CASGLERTMNTEAFF. The CDR3 region has the DNA TGTGCTAGTGGTTTGGAACGCACCATGAACACTGAAGCTTTCTTT.

This clonotype was detected many times. The chain has TRBV7-2 and TRBJ2-5; D may be TRBD1 or TRBD2 (5 bases each). The CDR3 runs to 13 residues. The V gene lost 4 bases and the J gene lost 4 bases, with 10 bases spanning the gap. Germline V gene lookup returns CDR1 SGHTA and CDR2 FQGNSA. The DNA of the CDR3 is TGTGCCAGCAGCTACGGGACCCTAGAGACCCAGTACTTC. Protein: CASSYGTLETQYF.

The gene calls are TRBV20-1 and TRBJ1-2, with D possibly being TRBD1 (5 bases). Trimming stripped 3 bases from V and 7 bases from J, with 12 bases between. Germline V gene lookup returns CDR1 DFQATT and CDR2 SNEGSKA (reference sequence). The CDR3 loop spans 12 amino acids. The CDR3 nucleotides read TGCAGTGCTAGCCCAGGGACTGGTGGCTACACCTTC. This codes for CSASPGTGGYTF.

The table lists this clonotype with many counts. The chain combines TRBV28 with TRBJ1-3, with a weak D call TRBD1 (5 bases). V lost 4 bases, J lost 0 bases, and 10 bases lay in between. Germline V gene lookup returns CDR1 MDHEN and CDR2 SYDVKM. This CDR3 has 15 residues. CDR3 coding DNA: TGTGCCAGCAGTTCGGGACGGGCCTCTGGAAACACCATATATTTT. It encodes CASSSGRASGNTIYF.

This chain connects TRBV30 to TRBJ1-1; D is unclear. The germline V and J ends were trimmed by 7 bases and 4 bases, with 13 bases remaining between them. The CDR3 spans 12 residues. Germline values: CDR1 GTSNPN, CDR2 SVGIG (reference sequence). The CDR3 DNA reads TGTGCCTTCTGCGACGGACTCACTGAAGCTTTCTTT. This translates into CAFCDGLTEAFF.

This clonotype appeared many times. At one of its ends the junction is not consistent with the germline gene, which may arise from a read error. The rearrangement joins TRBV28 to TRBJ2-7; 9 bases fit TRBD1. The CDR3 extends over 13 amino acids. The V gene's germline CDR1 is MDHEN and CDR2 SYDVKM. CDR3 nucleotide sequence: TGTGCCAGCAGTTTAAGGACAGGGGACGAGGGGGTCTTC. Its translation is CASSLRTGDEGVF.